The 29 T cell receptor beta chains below come from one sample, sequenced in a study of identical twins (dated by TCRdb to 2016 to 2017). Receptors were amplified or captured by 5' RACE. Sequenced using an Illumina HiSeq 2000. TCRdb redid the processing of the public reads, applying fastp at Q25 and MiXCR, and retained in-frame beta chains. Rows merge per CDR3 protein into single entries with the most common DNA and genes. For this sample the table gives roughly 1,500,000 distinct CDR3 sequences, of which around 29% were detected only once. The top ten constitute around 0.3% of the sample. Sequenced sample: cord blood. These receptors all stem from a newborn girl in good health.

This sequence joins TRBV11-2 and TRBJ1-2; no definite D call. The V gene's germline CDR1 is SGHAT and CDR2 FQNNGV. This CDR3 region has 13 residues. V lost 5 bases and J 4 bases, leaving 11 bases between the germline ends. The CDR3 here is CASSRVGIYGYTF. The CDR3 nucleotides read TGTGCCAGCAGCAGAGTGGGGATCTATGGCTACACCTTC.

The chain employs TRBV20-1 and TRBJ2-1; TRBD2 matches 10 bases. Germline V CDR1 and CDR2: DFQATT, SNEGSKA (reference sequence). J gave up 1 base and V 5 bases, and 2 bases lay outside the gene matches. The CDR3 contains 14 residues. CDR3 coding DNA: TGCAGTGCTGGACTAGCGGTTTCCTACAATGAGCAGTTCTTC. This sequence encodes CSAGLAVSYNEQFF.

To note about this clonotype: Possible read error: a much larger clone is one base away. The chain links TRBV2 to TRBJ2-5; D gene unclear. Looked up from germline, CDR1 is SNHLY and CDR2 is FYNNEI. V was trimmed by 4 bases and J by 13 bases, leaving 16 bases between them. CDR3 size: 12 residues. The CDR3 coding sequence is TGTGCCAGCAGTGTCGGGTCCTCAGATCCGTACTTC. The encoded protein is CASSVGSSDPYF.

About this clonotype: Since no conserved phenylalanine or tryptophan closes the CDR3, a read error is the likely cause. This chain connects TRBV28 to TRBJ2-1, with D maybe TRBD1 (5 bases). This CDR3 is 14 amino acids long. Germline CDR1 MDHEN, CDR2 SYDVKM. Trimming shortened V by 0 bases and J by 5 bases, and 8 bases separated the two germline ends. As DNA, the CDR3 is TGTGCCAGCAGTTTATGGGAGACAGACAATGAGCAGTTCTTA. Protein product: CASSLWETDNEQFL.

The chain joins TRBV3-1 to TRBJ2-1; D gene uncertain. The J call is doubtful: the DNA matches TRBJ2-7 better. The CDR3 is 14 amino acids. Germline CDR1 LGHDT, CDR2 YNNKEL (reference sequence). The CDR3 protein is CASTPQPSGNEQYF. The CDR3, as DNA: TGTGCCAGCACGCCACAGCCTTCAGGTAATGAGCAGTACTTC.

The CDR3 protein is CSIRGWQGLSEPTYNEQFF. In DNA form, the CDR3 reads TGCAGCATCCGGGGATGGCAGGGGTTGTCGGAGCCGACTTACAATGAGCAGTTCTTC. The rearrangement joins TRBV29-1 to TRBJ2-1, with D possibly being TRBD1 (6 bases). Trimming pared 8 bases from V and 4 bases from J, leaving 33 bases between. The germline CDR1 and CDR2 sequences are SQVTM and ANQGSEA. The CDR3 is 19 residues long.

V and J are TRBV12-3 or TRBV12-4 and TRBJ1-6, with TRBD1 as a possible D gene (5 bases). The CDR3 covers 15 residues. The V end was cut by 5 bases, the J end by 5 bases, with 13 bases between. The CDR3 coding sequence is TGTGCCAGCAGTCCCAGGGAGGGCAATAATTCACCCCTCCACTTT. Protein product: CASSPREGNNSPLHF.

The V call is TRBV20-1, the J call TRBJ2-5; 9 positions match TRBD2. Germline V lookup: CDR1 DFQATT, CDR2 SNEGSKA (reference sequence). With 7 bases clipped from V and 5 bases from J, the junction kept 8 bases outside the gene matches. CDR3 size: 13 residues. Here the CDR3 reads CSEGGRAGETQYF. Written as DNA, the CDR3 is TGCAGTGAGGGCGGGAGGGCCGGTGAGACCCAGTACTTC.

This clonotype was observed a few times. The chain has TRBV24-1 and TRBJ2-1; TRBD2 agrees at 10 bases. Germline trimming cut 4 bases from V and 4 bases from J; bases unmatched to any gene: 6. The CDR3 is 16 residues long. Germline CDR1 reads KGHDR; CDR2 reads SFDVKD. The CDR3 DNA sequence: TGTGCCACCAGTGAAGCTAGCGGGAGAGGATACAATGAGCAGTTCTTC. This translates into CATSEASGRGYNEQFF.

The V call is TRBV11-2, the J call TRBJ2-1, with D possibly matching TRBD2 (5 bases). V was clipped by 1 base and J by 4 bases, with 14 bases between them. Germline values: CDR1 SGHAT, CDR2 FQNNGV. CDR3 size: 16 residues. CDR3 nucleotides: TGTGCCAGCAGCTTAGTCCGGGAATACCATTACAATGAGCAGTTCTTC. Translating it yields CASSLVREYHYNEQFF.

There are a few counts of this clonotype. V gene TRBV5-6 combines with J gene TRBJ2-1; D uncertain. Trimming cost V 0 bases and J 4 bases, with 11 bases left between them. Germline loops: CDR1 SGHDT, CDR2 YYEEEE. The CDR3 has 15 amino acids. The CDR3 here is CASSLDWAPYNEQFF. The CDR3 DNA reads as TGTGCCAGCAGCTTGGACTGGGCGCCGTACAATGAGCAGTTCTTC.

Only a few counts were recorded for this clonotype. CDR3 amino acids: CSAIDRGRVYEQYF. In nucleotides, the CDR3 is TGCAGTGCTATTGACAGGGGGCGAGTCTACGAGCAGTACTTC. The V and J genes are TRBV20-1 and TRBJ2-7; 10 bases fit TRBD1. The CDR3 runs 14 residues. J was trimmed by 3 bases and V by 4 bases; bases with no gene match: 6. Germline loops: CDR1 DFQATT, CDR2 SNEGSKA (reference sequence).

V usage is TRBV7-2 and J usage is TRBJ2-3; perhaps TRBD2 as D (5 bases). Trimming removed 3 bases from V and 0 bases from J, with 16 bases in between. CDR3 size: 17 residues. Germline V gene sequence: CDR1 SGHTA, CDR2 FQGNSA. Here the CDR3 reads CASSLISEVPSTDTQYF. The CDR3 DNA sequence: TGTGCCAGCAGCTTGATTAGCGAAGTCCCTAGCACAGATACGCAGTATTTT.

This clonotype was seen ten or more times. V usage is TRBV5-1 and J usage is TRBJ1-2; the D is unclear. The CDR3 runs 14 residues. Trimming pared 2 bases from V and 0 bases from J, leaving 8 bases between. From germline, CDR1 is SGHRS and CDR2 YFSETQ. The CDR3 DNA follows: TGCGCCAGCAGCTTCGAAGGGCCTAACTATGGCTACACCTTC. Amino acid sequence: CASSFEGPNYGYTF.

This clonotype was recorded once. A much larger clone lies one base from this, so it may be a read error. The chain has TRBV29-1 and TRBJ1-4; no clear D. CDR3 size: 15 residues. Between the trimmed V and J ends, which lost 5 bases and 3 bases, there was a span of 16 bases. CDR1 is SQVTM and CDR2 is ANQGSEA in the germline V gene. The CDR3: CSVFGGPKANEKLFF. The CDR3 DNA reads TGCAGCGTTTTTGGCGGGCCCAAGGCTAATGAAAAACTGTTTTTT.

There are a few counts of this clonotype. The rearrangement uses TRBV7-2 and TRBJ2-1; 8 nucleotides align to TRBD2. In germline, CDR1 is SGHTA, CDR2 FQGNSA. The CDR3 has 16 amino acids. With V trimmed by 3 bases and J by 8 bases, 12 bases remained unmatched. The CDR3 reads CASSFPPGTRFDEQFF. CDR3 nucleotide sequence: TGTGCCAGCAGCTTCCCTCCCGGGACTAGATTCGATGAGCAGTTCTTC.

This clonotype was counted many times. V and J are TRBV28 and TRBJ2-7; D is uncertain. Trimming took off 1 base at V and 2 bases at J, with 12 bases between the two ends. CDR3 size: 15 residues. Per germline, CDR1 MDHEN and CDR2 SYDVKM. The CDR3 here is CASSLSFWTPYEQYF. In nucleotides, the CDR3 is TGTGCCAGCAGTTTATCCTTCTGGACCCCCTACGAGCAGTACTTC.

The chain employs TRBV28 and TRBJ2-7; no clear D gene. Per the germline V gene, CDR1 is MDHEN and CDR2 is SYDVKM. V was pared by 0 bases and J by 2 bases, with 8 bases between. The CDR3 is 14 amino acids. The CDR3 protein is CASSLWGTTYEQYF. The CDR3, as DNA: TGTGCCAGCAGTTTATGGGGAACCACCTACGAGCAGTACTTC.

A word on this clonotype: The junction and the germline gene differ at one end; a read error may be behind it. The chain combines TRBV29-1 with TRBJ2-1; unclear D gene. The CDR3 sequence is 14 residues long. From germline, CDR1 is SQVTM and CDR2 ANQGSEA. As DNA, the CDR3 is TGCAGCGTTGATAACCGTAGCTCCTGCAATGAGCAGTTCTTC. Its protein is CSVDNRSSCNEQFF.

The rearrangement links TRBV12-3 or TRBV12-4 to TRBJ2-1; 12 bases are shared with TRBD2. Losses at the gene ends were 0 bases for V and 8 bases for J; bases not matched to a gene: 5. This CDR3 comprises 16 residues. CDR3 region: CASSLALAGGPHEQFF. CDR3 sequence (DNA): TGTGCCAGCAGTTTAGCGCTAGCGGGGGGGCCGCATGAGCAGTTCTTC.

The genes are TRBV5-4 and TRBJ1-6, with D possibly being TRBD1 (5 bases). Germline loops: CDR1 SGHNT, CDR2 YYREEE (reference sequence). The V end lost 1 base, the J end lost 0 bases, and 11 bases lay between the germline ends. This CDR3 spans 17 amino acids. The CDR3 DNA is TGTGCCAGCAGCTTGCATAGACAGAGCTCCTATAATTCACCCCTCCACTTT. This sequence encodes CASSLHRQSSYNSPLHF.

The V gene is TRBV12-3 or TRBV12-4, the J gene TRBJ1-1, with D tentatively TRBD1 (6 bases). Trimming shortened V by 6 bases and J by 1 base, and 21 bases separated the two germline ends. This CDR3 has 17 amino acids. CDR3 sequence (DNA): TGTGCCAGCAGGCCCAACTTGGGCCAGGGGCAGAACACTGAAGCTTTCTTT. This encodes CASRPNLGQGQNTEAFF.

The chain has TRBV20-1 and TRBJ2-1, with D hard to call. The CDR3 consists of 12 residues. Germline V gene sequence: CDR1 DFQATT, CDR2 SNEGSKA (reference sequence). V was shortened by 6 bases and J by 2 bases, with 8 bases between the two germline ends. The CDR3 loop reads CSADETYNEQFF. The CDR3 DNA reads TGCAGTGCGGACGAGACCTACAATGAGCAGTTCTTC.

This clonotype was counted only a few times. This chain uses TRBV21-1 with TRBJ2-5; the D segment call TRBD1 is taken from the table without a DNA check. TRBV21-1 counts as a pseudogene. This CDR3 spans 13 amino acids. CDR3 in amino acids: CASSKGTGETQYF. The DNA of the CDR3 is TGTGCCAGCAGCAAAGGGACAGGGGAGACCCAGTACTTC.

The rearrangement uses TRBV30 and TRBJ2-1; the D gene is possibly TRBD2 (6 bases). Per germline, CDR1 GTSNPN and CDR2 SVGIG (reference sequence). V was cut by 2 bases and J by 2 bases, with 16 bases left in between. The CDR3 covers 16 residues. The CDR3 spells CAWSTDRGAPYNEQFF. The DNA of the CDR3 is TGTGCCTGGAGTACAGATCGCGGGGCGCCCTACAATGAGCAGTTCTTC.

This clonotype was seen just once. CDR3 sequence (DNA): TGTGCCAGCAGCGAACGCCGGGACAAGGGTGAAGCTTTCTTT. It codes for CASSERRDKGEAFF. This rearrangement joins TRBV13 to TRBJ1-1, with D perhaps TRBD1 (6 bases). The V and J ends lost 5 bases and 7 bases respectively, with 17 bases between them. Per germline, CDR1 PRHDT and CDR2 FYEKMQ (reference sequence). The CDR3 length is 14 residues.

This chain joins TRBV2 and TRBJ2-1, with no clear D. The assigned J gene may be wrong: the sequence end matches TRBJ2-7 better. CDR3 size: 15 residues. The germline V gene has CDR1 SNHLY and CDR2 FYNNEI. The chain's CDR3 is CASRSPESSYNEQYF. DNA of the CDR3: TGTGCCAGCAGGTCTCCAGAAAGCTCCTACAATGAGCAGTACTTC.

CDR3 bases: TGCGCCAGCAGCCAAGTAACAGGTCTAGCCAAAAACATTCAGTACTTC. Protein sequence: CASSQVTGLAKNIQYF. The rearrangement joins TRBV5-1 to TRBJ2-4, with D maybe TRBD1 (5 bases). V was cut by 4 bases and J by 0 bases, with 14 bases left in between. The CDR3 sequence is 16 residues long. CDR1 is SGHRS and CDR2 is YFSETQ in the germline V gene.

The chain carries TRBV12-3 or TRBV12-4 and TRBJ2-7; 9 nucleotides line up with TRBD1. CDR3 length equals 14 residues. V lost 4 bases to trimming and J lost 3 bases; unmatched junction nucleotides: 4. CDR3 sequence: CASSSTGGHYEQYF. The CDR3 DNA sequence: TGTGCCAGCAGTTCTACAGGGGGCCACTACGAGCAGTACTTC.